The 23 T cell receptor beta chains reported below all come from one sample, sequenced in a study of blood T cell repertoires in COVID-19. TCRdb keeps only in-frame clones here, not all; method: immunoSEQ multiplex PCR. The table shows under 350,000 clones, with approximately 90% occurring only once. The sequencing sample was made of peripheral blood. These receptors were collected from a man aged 35-49 years with acute or convalescent COVID-19.

V is TRBV5-4 and J is TRBJ2-3, with TRBD1 matching 7 bases. This CDR3 is built from 15 residues. The V gene end was trimmed by 0 bases and the J gene end by 4 bases; junction bases not matched to a gene: 5. Germline CDR1 is SGHNT and CDR2 is YYREEE (reference sequence). In DNA form, the CDR3 reads TGTGCCAGCAGCTTGGCCAAAACAGGGGCAGATACGCAGTATTTT. This gives the protein CASSLAKTGADTQYF. Looking up the rest from reference TRBV5-4 and TRBJ2-3 gives the full variable domain: ETGVTQSPTHLIKTRGQQVTLRCSSQSGHNTVSWYQQALGQGPQFIFQYYREEENGRGNFPPRFSGLQFPNYSSELNVNALELDDSALYLCASSLAKTGADTQYFGPGTRLTVL.

The chain has TRBV25-1 and TRBJ1-2; maybe TRBD1 (5 bases). CDR1 MGHDK and CDR2 SYGVNS come from the germline V gene. The V gene lost 1 base and the J gene lost 13 bases, with 16 bases spanning the gap. The CDR3 is made up of 13 amino acids. CDR3 loop: CASSESDSPLCTF. CDR3 nucleotide sequence: TGTGCCAGCAGTGAATCTGACAGCCCGCTGTGCACCTTC.

This clone has only one observation. The CDR3 sequence is CARLPQGATEAFF. The CDR3 DNA sequence: TGTGCCAGGTTACCCCAGGGGGCCACTGAAGCTTTCTTT. The chain has TRBV11-3 and TRBJ1-1; 8 nucleotides align to TRBD1. CDR1 is SGHNT and CDR2 is YENEEA in the germline V gene. Trimming at V came to 9 bases and at J to 4 bases, leaving 7 bases not matched to a gene. This CDR3 is built from 13 residues.

The rearrangement joins TRBV5-6 to TRBJ2-2, with 11 bases aligning to TRBD2. Germline CDR1 and CDR2: SGHDT and YYEEEE. With V trimmed by 7 bases and J by 6 bases, 5 bases remained unmatched. The CDR3 loop spans 14 amino acids. The CDR3 is CASSLAGGAGELFF. In DNA form, the CDR3 reads TGTGCCAGCTCCTTAGCGGGGGGGGCCGGGGAGCTGTTTTTT.

This CDR3 reads CASSGPGRDTGELFF. Here the CDR3 DNA reads TGTGCCAGCAGCGGACCGGGGAGGGACACCGGGGAGCTGTTTTTT. The chain employs TRBV11-3 and TRBJ2-2; TRBD2 matches 7 bases. CDR3 size: 15 residues. The germline gives CDR1 SGHNT, CDR2 YENEEA. The trim removed 5 bases at V and 3 bases at J, leaving 6 bases unmatched.

The J gene is TRBJ2-7, the V gene TRBV21-1; no DNA check was done on the table's D call, TRBD2. TRBV21-1 has pseudogene status. The CDR3 spans 12 residues. The CDR3 loop reads CAAVRVSYEQYF. In DNA, the CDR3 is TGTGCCGCCGTGCGGGTCTCCTACGAGCAGTACTTC.

The J gene is TRBJ2-1, the V gene TRBV24-1; 8 bases fit TRBD1. Germline CDR1 and CDR2: KGHDR and SFDVKD. Trimming cost V 4 bases and J 7 bases; bases outside gene matches: 8. The CDR3 extends over 15 amino acids. CDR3 amino acids: CATSEAQGVRNEQFF. As DNA, the CDR3 is TGTGCCACCAGTGAGGCACAGGGGGTTCGAAATGAGCAGTTCTTC.

This clone was recorded once. The rearrangement links TRBV9 to TRBJ1-2, with D perhaps matching TRBD1 (6 bases). Germline V gene lookup returns CDR1 SGDLS and CDR2 YYNGEE. V lost 0 bases and J 6 bases, leaving 15 bases between the germline ends. The CDR3 sequence is 15 residues long. The CDR3 coding sequence is TGTGCCAGCAGCGTAGGAAACCCAGGGGTGGATGGCTACACCTTC. Protein: CASSVGNPGVDGYTF.

This clone came up once. V gene TRBV24-1 combines with J gene TRBJ1-2; 10 bases match TRBD1. V shed 3 bases, J shed 3 bases, and the junction held 3 bases outside the gene matches. CDR1 KGHDR and CDR2 SFDVKD come from the germline V gene. The CDR3 runs 15 residues. This CDR3 reads CATSDPGTGDYGYTF. The CDR3 DNA reads as TGTGCCACCAGTGATCCAGGGACAGGGGACTATGGCTACACCTTC.

The chain links TRBV30 to TRBJ2-3; no firm D call. Germline CDR1 reads GTSNPN; CDR2 reads SVGIG (reference sequence). The CDR3 loop spans 12 amino acids. Trimming removed 0 bases at V and 6 bases at J, with 7 bases between. CDR3 sequence: CAWSVGEDTQYF. The CDR3 DNA follows: TGTGCCTGGAGTGTAGGAGAGGATACGCAGTATTTT. The full variable domain, rest sourced from reference TRBV30 and TRBJ2-3, is SQTIHQWPATLVQPVGSPLSLECTVEGTSNPNLYWYRQAAGRGLQLLFYSVGIGQISSEVPQNLSASRPQDRQFILSSKKLLLSDSGFYLCAWSVGEDTQYFGPGTRLTVL.

This rearrangement joins TRBV3-1 (or the pseudogene TRBV3-2) to TRBJ2-7, with 7 bases that match TRBD1. V shed 4 bases, J shed 6 bases, and the junction held 12 bases outside the gene matches. Germline loops: CDR1 LGHDT, CDR2 YNNKEL (reference sequence). This CDR3 contains 15 residues. The CDR3 region is CASSPNLGQAGEQYF. The DNA for the CDR3 is TGTGCCAGCAGCCCCAATCTAGGACAGGCGGGCGAGCAGTACTTC.

The gene calls are TRBV12-5 and TRBJ1-6, with a tentative D call TRBD1 (6 bases). CDR1 LGHNT and CDR2 FRNRAP come from the germline V gene. The CDR3 is made up of 14 amino acids. Trimming shortened V by 6 bases and J by 12 bases, and 18 bases separated the two germline ends. CDR3 region: CASGLRQASEPLHF. DNA for the CDR3: TGTGCTAGTGGCTTGAGACAGGCGTCCGAACCCCTCCACTTT.

The chain links TRBV7-2 to TRBJ1-2, with D perhaps matching TRBD1 (6 bases). The length of the CDR3 is 13 residues. Trimming pared 0 bases from V and 6 bases from J, leaving 8 bases between. Looked up from germline, CDR1 is SGHTA and CDR2 is FQGNSA. DNA of the CDR3: TGTGCCAGCAGCTTAGCGGCAGGGGATGGCTACACCTTC. Translated: CASSLAAGDGYTF.

This rearrangement joins TRBV11-2 to TRBJ2-7; D is ambiguous. Deletions cut 5 bases from V and 2 bases from J, with 13 bases between. CDR3 length equals 14 residues. Germline CDR1 and CDR2: SGHAT and FQNNGV. Here the CDR3 reads CASSTLPRPYEQYF. CDR3 coding DNA: TGTGCCAGCAGCACTCTTCCTAGACCCTACGAGCAGTACTTC.

This clone appeared a single time. This chain uses TRBV7-6 with TRBJ1-6, with 9 bases lining up with TRBD1. The germline CDR1 and CDR2 sequences are SGHVS and FNYEAQ. The CDR3 has 15 amino acids. With V trimmed by 2 bases and J by 6 bases, 2 bases remained unmatched. The chain's CDR3 is CASSLMGQGNSPLHF. The CDR3, as DNA: TGTGCCAGCAGCTTAATGGGACAGGGTAATTCACCCCTCCACTTT.

This chain connects TRBV27 to TRBJ2-7; maybe TRBD1 (5 bases). Per the germline V gene, CDR1 is MNHEY and CDR2 is SMNVEV (reference sequence). The CDR3 spans 13 residues. With 5 bases removed from V and 2 bases from J, the gap between germline ends came to 10 bases. The CDR3 DNA reads as TGTGCCAGCAGTCCGATCAGGGCCTACGAGCAGTACTTC. Its protein product is CASSPIRAYEQYF.

The chain employs TRBV7-6 and TRBJ1-5, with 8 nucleotides matching TRBD1. The CDR3 runs 15 residues. Germline CDR1 SGHVS, CDR2 FNYEAQ. After removal of 1 base from V and 6 bases from J, the junction contained 5 bases not matched to a gene. The CDR3: CASSLGPGGSQPQHF. CDR3 sequence (DNA): TGTGCCAGCAGCTTAGGACCAGGGGGCAGTCAGCCCCAGCATTTT.

The CDR3 DNA reads TGTGCCAGCAGCCCCTTCGAGGGTCTCCACGAGCAGTACTTC. Amino acid sequence: CASSPFEGLHEQYF. The chain links TRBV5-4 to TRBJ2-7; the D gene is possibly TRBD2 (5 bases). The CDR3 has 14 residues. Trimming removed 4 bases at V and 5 bases at J, with 16 bases between. Germline CDR1 and CDR2: SGHNT and YYREEE (reference sequence).

The chain uses TRBV5-1 and TRBJ2-7; 9 bases are shared with TRBD1. This CDR3 has 15 residues. CDR1 SGHRS and CDR2 YFSETQ come from the germline V gene. The trim removed 4 bases at V and 2 bases at J, leaving 7 bases unmatched. CDR3 DNA sequence: TGCGCCAGCAGCCGGGACAGGGAAAAAACCTACGAGCAGTACTTC. As protein: CASSRDREKTYEQYF.

This clone was observed a single time. This chain links TRBV21-1 with TRBJ2-5; TRBD1 was called by the table and not checked on the DNA. TRBV21-1 is a known pseudogene. CDR3 size: 13 residues. The CDR3 DNA sequence: TGTGCCAGCACCTTGACAGAAGGAGAGACCCAGTACTTC. Residues: CASTLTEGETQYF.

The rearrangement joins TRBV12-5 to TRBJ2-1; D call uncertain. Germline V gene sequence: CDR1 LGHNT, CDR2 FRNRAP. CDR3 length: 18 residues. Trimming stripped 0 bases from V and 4 bases from J, with 19 bases between. The CDR3 DNA sequence: TGTGCTAGTGGTTTGGTTGGTTTCCTGTCCCAGACTTACAATGAGCAGTTCTTC. Encoded protein: CASGLVGFLSQTYNEQFF.

This clone has only one observation. The CDR3 sequence: CASSHGTSEETQYF. For the CDR3, the DNA is TGCGCCAGCAGCCATGGGACTAGCGAAGAGACCCAGTACTTC. The genes are TRBV4-1 and TRBJ2-5; 10 bases agree with TRBD2. Germline loops: CDR1 MGHRA, CDR2 YSYEKL. The CDR3 is 14 amino acids. V lost 3 bases to trimming and J lost 3 bases; unmatched junction nucleotides: 1.

V is TRBV9 and J is TRBJ1-3; no definite D call. The V gene's germline CDR1 is SGDLS and CDR2 YYNGEE. The ends were cut back, 2 bases at V and 4 bases at J, with 7 bases in the middle. The CDR3 totals 13 residues. DNA of the CDR3: TGTGCCAGCAGCGTCCACATCGGAAACACCATATATTTT. Its protein product is CASSVHIGNTIYF.